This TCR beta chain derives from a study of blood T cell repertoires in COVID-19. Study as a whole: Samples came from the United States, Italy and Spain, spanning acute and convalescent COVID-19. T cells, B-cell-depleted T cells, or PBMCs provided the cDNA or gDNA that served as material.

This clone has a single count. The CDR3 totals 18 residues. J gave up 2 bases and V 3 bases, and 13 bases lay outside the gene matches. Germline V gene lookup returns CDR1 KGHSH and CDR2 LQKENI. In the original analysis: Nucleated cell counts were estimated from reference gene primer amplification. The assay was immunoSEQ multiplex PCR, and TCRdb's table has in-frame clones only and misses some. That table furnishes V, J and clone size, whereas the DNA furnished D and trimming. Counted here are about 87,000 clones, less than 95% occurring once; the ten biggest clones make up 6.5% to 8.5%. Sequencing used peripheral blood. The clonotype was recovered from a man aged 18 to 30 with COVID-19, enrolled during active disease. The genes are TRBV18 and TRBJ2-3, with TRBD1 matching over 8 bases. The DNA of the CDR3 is TGTGCCAGCTCACCGAAAATAAACAGGGGGTACTTCACAGATACGCAGTATTTT. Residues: CASSPKINRGYFTDTQYF.